The rows below give T cell receptor beta chains drawn from one sample of a study of T cells expressing NK-cell markers. TCRdb re-called the 5' RACE reads; every CDR3 protein appears as one record, without DNA. Here the sample table reports roughly 450,000 distinct CDR3 sequences. Material: blood T cells: a sorted CD56 or NKG2C T cell subset, CD4+ or CD8+ T cells, or bulk PBMC T cells (not recorded which). The receptors originated from a woman aged 50 to 60 in good health. CDR3s include the opening cysteine and the closing phenylalanine or tryptophan.

TRBV5-1,TRBJ2-7,CASSLVRAGRNIEQYF
TRBV19,TRBJ2-5,CASSGSGIETQYF
TRBV5-1,TRBJ2-3,CASSATQSTDTQYF
TRBV9,TRBJ2-3,CASSVGWADTQYF
TRBV20-1,TRBJ2-4,CSARRGETPADIQYF
TRBV5-1,TRBJ2-5,CASKKTETQYF
TRBV6-5,TRBJ2-5,CASSYSVIQETQYF
TRBV7-8,TRBJ2-2,CASSLAGPGGTGELFF
TRBV13,TRBJ2-1,CASSELGLANRDEQFF
TRBV6-2/TRBV6-3,TRBJ2-1,CASNVFNEQFF
TRBV7-3,TRBJ2-5,CASARSASHMETQYF
TRBV20-1,TRBJ2-1,CSAPGTRGILEQFF
TRBV7-6,TRBJ1-1,CASIDFGPLNTEAFF
TRBV12-3/TRBV12-4,TRBJ1-1,CASSPRTGSGGTGAFF
TRBV3-1,TRBJ2-1,CASSPLRTAYNEQFF
TRBV25-1,TRBJ1-1,CATQSWGQRHTEAFF
TRBV12-3/TRBV12-4,TRBJ2-1,CASSLVGREQFF
TRBV7-8,TRBJ2-7,CASSLGQRVYEQYF
TRBV20-1,TRBJ2-3,CSGTKAASTDTQYF
TRBV14,TRBJ2-2,CASSQEVRVYTGELFF
TRBV9,TRBJ2-3,CASSVGRTNLGTDTQYF
TRBV20-1,TRBJ2-3,CSARSRDRKTDTQYF
TRBV7-3,TRBJ2-1,CASSLSRLAGGGNEQFF
TRBV6-1,TRBJ2-6,CASSKRGGAHVLTF
TRBV29-1,TRBJ2-7,CSARDSSYEQYF
TRBV15,TRBJ2-3,CATSRDPGVQQGGTQYF
TRBV5-1,TRBJ2-2,CASSLAWDRSTGELFF
TRBV12-3/TRBV12-4,TRBJ1-1,CASSLPTGRGTEAFF
TRBV18,TRBJ2-1,CASSSDRLEVF
TRBV19,TRBJ2-7,CASSIGRGEGNEQYF
TRBV5-1,TRBJ2-2,CASSTTGGLGELFF
TRBV7-8,TRBJ2-3,CASSPTLAATDTQYF
TRBV5-1,TRBJ2-1,CASSFIAGTSYNEQFF
TRBV5-6,TRBJ2-7,CASSAEYEQYF
TRBV4-2,TRBJ2-1,CASSQDMRDQYNEQFF
TRBV18,TRBJ2-3,CASSPRLGETDTQYF
TRBV5-4,TRBJ2-7,CVQGREESDEQYF
TRBV4-2,TRBJ1-2,CASSQYLGGYGYTF
TRBV7-9,TRBJ2-6,CASSLMGQFRSGANVLTF
TRBV24-1,TRBJ2-2,CATSVQGGTGELFF
TRBV5-1,TRBJ2-5,CASTRNQETQYF
TRBV4-1,TRBJ2-3,CASSQVVRQAGTDTQYF
TRBV30,TRBJ1-5,CAWDRDSNQPQHF
TRBV7-9,TRBJ2-4,CASSPDRGWGAIQYF
TRBV12-3/TRBV12-4,TRBJ2-7,CASSTRETYEQYF
TRBV2,TRBJ2-7,CASSEGDYEQYF
TRBV11-3,TRBJ2-2,CASSKELNTGELFF
TRBV20-1,TRBJ2-7,CSAKPGLALYEQYF
TRBV12-3/TRBV12-4,TRBJ2-3,CASSSGRALPTDTQYF
TRBV3-1,TRBJ2-7,CASSPSGLNEQYF